Presented here are 8 T cell receptor beta chains from one specimen sequenced in a study of blood T cells in healthy people across ages. Sample-barcoded 5' priming and a J-beta primer mix drove a second PCR of about 6 to 12 cycles. MiXCR, run by TCRdb on the 5' RACE reads, gives a single entry per CDR3 protein. The sample has about 1,400,000 distinct CDR3 sequences, 42% seen once. The sequencing sample was made of blood. Receptor source: a young woman in good health.

This chain uses TRBV4-1 with TRBJ2-7; 8 bases are a match to TRBD1. This CDR3 contains 16 residues. Germline trimming cut 0 bases from V and 4 bases from J; bases unmatched to any gene: 8. Germline values: CDR1 MGHRA, CDR2 YSYEKL. CDR3 residues: CASSQDRAGGWYEQYF. The CDR3 nucleotides are TGCGCCAGCAGCCAAGATCGGGCAGGGGGCTGGTACGAGCAGTACTTC.

J is TRBJ2-1 and V is TRBV12-3 or TRBV12-4; D unclear. The CDR3 consists of 13 residues. Trimming took off 5 bases at V and 6 bases at J, with 11 bases between the two ends. The chain's CDR3 is CASSGPKLNEQFF. The CDR3 DNA follows: TGTGCCAGCAGTGGTCCGAAACTCAATGAGCAGTTCTTC.

J is TRBJ1-4 and V is TRBV6-5, with D uncertain. The CDR3 covers 15 residues. Per the germline V gene, CDR1 is MNHEY and CDR2 is SVGAGI. The ends were cut back, 6 bases at V and 4 bases at J, with 15 bases in the middle. The CDR3 here is CASRPKGRINEKLFF. In nucleotides, the CDR3 is TGTGCCAGCAGGCCGAAAGGACGGATTAATGAAAAACTGTTTTTT.

This clonotype was detected only a few times. V and J are TRBV12-5 and TRBJ2-1; 10 nucleotides match TRBD2. Germline CDR1 is LGHNT and CDR2 is FRNRAP. V was pared by 4 bases and J by 0 bases, with 9 bases of the junction left unmatched. The CDR3 sequence is 18 residues long. The CDR3 DNA reads TGTGCTAGTGGTTATGGGACTAGCGCCACCAGCTCCTACAATGAGCAGTTCTTC. It is translated as CASGYGTSATSSYNEQFF.

This chain joins TRBV18 and TRBJ2-5; 8 nucleotides match TRBD2. The trim removed 3 bases at V and 11 bases at J, leaving 11 bases unmatched. The CDR3 sequence is 14 residues long. Germline assignment: CDR1 KGHSH and CDR2 LQKENI. The CDR3 reads CASSPGLAWGEQYF. The CDR3, as DNA: TGTGCCAGCTCACCCGGACTAGCCTGGGGGGAGCAGTACTTC.

The rearrangement joins TRBV6-5 to TRBJ1-1; D uncertain. Germline loops: CDR1 MNHEY, CDR2 SVGAGI. The CDR3 loop spans 15 amino acids. Between the trimmed V and J ends, which lost 6 bases and 1 base, there was a span of 15 bases. CDR3 region: CASSHPGESNTEAFF. As DNA, the CDR3 is TGTGCCAGCAGCCACCCCGGGGAGTCGAACACTGAAGCTTTCTTT.

The genes are TRBV18 and TRBJ1-2, with D perhaps TRBD1 (5 bases). This CDR3 has 14 amino acids. Trimming removed 3 bases at V and 8 bases at J, with 16 bases between. Germline-derived CDR1 and CDR2 are KGHSH and LQKENI. The CDR3, as DNA: TGTGCCAGCTCACCCAGGGAACAGGATGTCGGCTACACCTTC. Its translation: CASSPREQDVGYTF.

The chain carries TRBV5-1 and TRBJ2-6; D is possibly TRBD1 or TRBD2 (5 bases each). The CDR3 loop spans 17 amino acids. Trimming took off 4 bases at V and 2 bases at J, with 16 bases between the two ends. Germline loops: CDR1 SGHRS, CDR2 YFSETQ. In nucleotides, the CDR3 is TGCGCCAGCAGCCTCGGGGCGCCGGGGACTGGGGCCAACGTCCTGACTTTC. Protein product: CASSLGAPGTGANVLTF.